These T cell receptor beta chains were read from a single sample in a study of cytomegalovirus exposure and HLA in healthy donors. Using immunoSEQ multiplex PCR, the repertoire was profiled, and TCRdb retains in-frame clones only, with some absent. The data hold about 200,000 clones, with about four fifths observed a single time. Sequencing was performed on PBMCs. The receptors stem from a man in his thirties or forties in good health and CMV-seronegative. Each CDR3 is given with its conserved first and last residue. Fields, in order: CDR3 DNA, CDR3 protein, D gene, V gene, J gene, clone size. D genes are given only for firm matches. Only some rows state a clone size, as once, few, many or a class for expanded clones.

cdr3_nt: TGTGCCAGCAGTTTCGGGTTTGGGGACACCCCAACTAATGAAAAACTGTTTTTT; cdr3_aa: CASSFGFGDTPTNEKLFF; d_call: -; v_call: TRBV27; j_call: TRBJ1-4; clone_size: -
cdr3_nt: TGTGCCAGCAACTACAAGGGAGGGGGGACAGGGGGCTCTGGAAACACCATATATTTT; cdr3_aa: CASNYKGGGTGGSGNTIYF; d_call: TRBD1; v_call: TRBV28; j_call: TRBJ1-3; clone_size: -
cdr3_nt: TGCGCCAGCAGCAGGGGCGGCTATGGCTACACCTTC; cdr3_aa: CASSRGGYGYTF; d_call: -; v_call: TRBV10-1; j_call: TRBJ1-2; clone_size: -
cdr3_nt: TGTGCCAGTAGTACCCTACAGGGGGCGGGGGAGACCCAGTACTTC; cdr3_aa: CASSTLQGAGETQYF; d_call: TRBD1; v_call: TRBV19; j_call: TRBJ2-5; clone_size: -
cdr3_nt: TGTTCCAGCACCGATCCCTTACTCGCTGCCTGGGAGCAGTTCTTC; cdr3_aa: CSSTDPLLAAWEQFF; d_call: -; v_call: TRBV2; j_call: TRBJ2-1; clone_size: -
cdr3_nt: TGTGCCAGCAGCTACTACAGGGACGACACCGGGGAGCTGTTTTTT; cdr3_aa: CASSYYRDDTGELFF; d_call: -; v_call: TRBV5-6; j_call: TRBJ2-2; clone_size: few
cdr3_nt: TGTGCCAGCAGCTTGAGTACAGGGGCTAGGGGCTACACCTTC; cdr3_aa: CASSLSTGARGYTF; d_call: TRBD1; v_call: TRBV7-2; j_call: TRBJ1-2; clone_size: -
cdr3_nt: TGTGCCACCAGCCCACGGACTAGCGGCGCCGGTACGGCCCAGTACTTC; cdr3_aa: CATSPRTSGAGTAQYF; d_call: TRBD2; v_call: TRBV15; j_call: TRBJ2-5; clone_size: -
cdr3_nt: TGTGCCAGCAGGACTCCGGGACAGAACTATGGCTACACCTTC; cdr3_aa: CASRTPGQNYGYTF; d_call: TRBD1; v_call: TRBV6-5; j_call: TRBJ1-2; clone_size: -
cdr3_nt: TGCGCCAGCCATCCGGCGGGACAGCGAAACACCGGGGAGCTGTTTTTT; cdr3_aa: CASHPAGQRNTGELFF; d_call: -; v_call: TRBV5-1; j_call: TRBJ2-2; clone_size: -
cdr3_nt: TGTGCCAGCAGCTCCCGGGGGGCGAACACTGAAGCTTTCTTT; cdr3_aa: CASSSRGANTEAFF; d_call: -; v_call: TRBV7-9; j_call: TRBJ1-1; clone_size: -
cdr3_nt: TGTGCCAGCAGTTTATCAACCCTGGAGAGGCAGCCCCAGCATTTT; cdr3_aa: CASSLSTLERQPQHF; d_call: -; v_call: TRBV27; j_call: TRBJ1-5; clone_size: -
cdr3_nt: TGTGCCAGCAGTTTAGGCGGGGTACCATACGAGCAGTACTTC; cdr3_aa: CASSLGGVPYEQYF; d_call: -; v_call: TRBV28; j_call: TRBJ2-7; clone_size: -
cdr3_nt: TGCGCCAGCAGCTGGGGGCTGGCTGCAGGGGGAGATACGCAGTATTTT; cdr3_aa: CASSWGLAAGGDTQYF; d_call: TRBD1; v_call: TRBV5-1; j_call: TRBJ2-3; clone_size: -
cdr3_nt: TGTGCCACCAGCAATCGGGAGTACCAAGAGACCCAGTACTTC; cdr3_aa: CATSNREYQETQYF; d_call: -; v_call: TRBV15; j_call: TRBJ2-5; clone_size: -
cdr3_nt: TGTGCCAGCAGTCGAAGCGGCGAGCAGTACTTC; cdr3_aa: CASSRSGEQYF; d_call: -; v_call: TRBV6-1; j_call: TRBJ2-7; clone_size: -
cdr3_nt: TGTGCCAGCAGCTGGGGCGGCGGGACGCCCCAAGAGACCCAGTACTTC; cdr3_aa: CASSWGGGTPQETQYF; d_call: -; v_call: TRBV11-2; j_call: TRBJ2-5; clone_size: -
cdr3_nt: TGCGCCAGCAGTGAGCAGGGAGTAGCGGGCAATCAGCCCCAGCATTTT; cdr3_aa: CASSEQGVAGNQPQHF; d_call: -; v_call: TRBV10-2; j_call: TRBJ1-5; clone_size: -
cdr3_nt: TGCGCCAGCAGCGACTACTACGAGCAGTACTTC; cdr3_aa: CASSDYYEQYF; d_call: -; v_call: TRBV5-1; j_call: TRBJ2-7; clone_size: -
cdr3_nt: TGTGCAAGTCGCTCCTTCTTGACTAACAACAATGAGCAGTTCTTC; cdr3_aa: CASRSFLTNNNEQFF; d_call: -; v_call: TRBV12-2; j_call: TRBJ2-1; clone_size: -
cdr3_nt: TGTGCCAGCAGCTTCTACTTCGGGACAGGGGGGAACGGTGAGCAGTTCTTC; cdr3_aa: CASSFYFGTGGNGEQFF; d_call: TRBD1; v_call: TRBV7-8; j_call: TRBJ2-1; clone_size: -
cdr3_nt: TGTGCCAGCAGTTCAGAATACGAGCAGTACTTC; cdr3_aa: CASSSEYEQYF; d_call: -; v_call: TRBV28; j_call: TRBJ2-7; clone_size: -
cdr3_nt: TGTGCCAGCAGCTTAGATGGACCAAGGGGAACCGGGGAGCTGTTTTTT; cdr3_aa: CASSLDGPRGTGELFF; d_call: -; v_call: TRBV11-3; j_call: TRBJ2-2; clone_size: -
cdr3_nt: TGTGCCAGCAGCGTAGGACAGGGAGGACTTGGAAACACCATATATTTT; cdr3_aa: CASSVGQGGLGNTIYF; d_call: TRBD1; v_call: TRBV9; j_call: TRBJ1-3; clone_size: -
cdr3_nt: TGTGCCAGCAGCGTAGGCCAGGAAATCACTGAAGCTTTCTTT; cdr3_aa: CASSVGQEITEAFF; d_call: -; v_call: TRBV9; j_call: TRBJ1-1; clone_size: -
cdr3_nt: TGTGCCAGCAGTGACTCCCAGGGGGTTGGACAGCCCCAGCATTTT; cdr3_aa: CASSDSQGVGQPQHF; d_call: TRBD1; v_call: TRBV6-4; j_call: TRBJ1-5; clone_size: -
cdr3_nt: TGCGCCAGCAGTGAGTCGGGGCCCGGGTATGAGCAGTTCTTC; cdr3_aa: CASSESGPGYEQFF; d_call: -; v_call: TRBV10-1; j_call: TRBJ2-1; clone_size: -
cdr3_nt: TGCGCCAGCAGCCAAGGCCTAGCGGGGGGGACCGAGCAGTACTTC; cdr3_aa: CASSQGLAGGTEQYF; d_call: TRBD2; v_call: TRBV4-3; j_call: TRBJ2-7; clone_size: -
cdr3_nt: TGTGCCAGCAGTTTGGCCAGGGAGGGGGGGTATGGCTACACCTTC; cdr3_aa: CASSLAREGGYGYTF; d_call: -; v_call: TRBV28; j_call: TRBJ1-2; clone_size: -
cdr3_nt: TGTGCCAGCAGCTTAGAGAGGGGGCACTATGGCTACACCTTC; cdr3_aa: CASSLERGHYGYTF; d_call: TRBD1; v_call: TRBV7-2; j_call: TRBJ1-2; clone_size: -
cdr3_nt: TGTGCCAGCGCTCACCAATACCCCTCGGATGAGCAGTTCTTC; cdr3_aa: CASAHQYPSDEQFF; d_call: -; v_call: TRBV18; j_call: TRBJ2-1; clone_size: -
cdr3_nt: TGTGCCAGCAGCTCACTGACAGGGCGCCACGAGCAGTACTTC; cdr3_aa: CASSSLTGRHEQYF; d_call: TRBD1; v_call: TRBV7-6; j_call: TRBJ2-7; clone_size: once
cdr3_nt: TGTGCCAGCAGTTTATGGTCAAGCGGTACTGAAGCTTTCTTT; cdr3_aa: CASSLWSSGTEAFF; d_call: -; v_call: TRBV28; j_call: TRBJ1-1; clone_size: -
cdr3_nt: TGTGCCAGCAGCCAAGACGGACAGGGACCCTACGAGCAGTACTTC; cdr3_aa: CASSQDGQGPYEQYF; d_call: TRBD1; v_call: TRBV4-2; j_call: TRBJ2-7; clone_size: -
cdr3_nt: TGTGCCAGAAGCTTATGTCCGTGGGGGGTCCATGAAAAACTGTTTTTT; cdr3_aa: CARSLCPWGVHEKLFF; d_call: -; v_call: TRBV5-3; j_call: TRBJ1-4; clone_size: -
cdr3_nt: TGTGCCAGCACCAAAGGTGACGGAGAGCTTTATGGCTACACCTTC; cdr3_aa: CASTKGDGELYGYTF; d_call: -; v_call: TRBV9; j_call: TRBJ1-2; clone_size: -
cdr3_nt: TGTGCCAGCAGCTTAAAGCCAGGGGCACCTAATGAGCAGTTCTTC; cdr3_aa: CASSLKPGAPNEQFF; d_call: -; v_call: TRBV7-3; j_call: TRBJ2-1; clone_size: few
cdr3_nt: TGTGCCAGCCACGCCCGGTGGGGGCGGAATTCTTCTGAAGCTTTCTTT; cdr3_aa: CASHARWGRNSSEAFF; d_call: -; v_call: TRBV6-6; j_call: TRBJ1-1; clone_size: -
cdr3_nt: TGTGCCAGCAGGTCCGGGAGCTCCTACGAGCAGTACTTC; cdr3_aa: CASRSGSSYEQYF; d_call: -; v_call: TRBV27; j_call: TRBJ2-7; clone_size: -
cdr3_nt: TGCGCCAGTGGCCGGGACAGGGGGTTGAACAATCAGCCCCAGCATTTT; cdr3_aa: CASGRDRGLNNQPQHF; d_call: TRBD1; v_call: TRBV4-1; j_call: TRBJ1-5; clone_size: once
cdr3_nt: TGTGCCAGCTTTAGAGAGGCAAGTAACACTGAAGCTTTCTTT; cdr3_aa: CASFREASNTEAFF; d_call: -; v_call: TRBV5-4; j_call: TRBJ1-1; clone_size: -
cdr3_nt: TGTGCCAGCAGGCCGGAGGTCCGTGGCTACACCTTC; cdr3_aa: CASRPEVRGYTF; d_call: -; v_call: TRBV6-5; j_call: TRBJ1-2; clone_size: -
cdr3_nt: TGTGCCAGCAGCCGGTTGGGGGGGCGGGGCTCCTACGAGCAGTACTTC; cdr3_aa: CASSRLGGRGSYEQYF; d_call: -; v_call: TRBV4-2; j_call: TRBJ2-7; clone_size: few
cdr3_nt: TGTGCCACCAGCAGAGATCGTTCCCCGGTGCGTAACTATGGCTACACCTTC; cdr3_aa: CATSRDRSPVRNYGYTF; d_call: -; v_call: TRBV15; j_call: TRBJ1-2; clone_size: -
cdr3_nt: TGTGCCAGCAGCCTACAGGGGGAAAAACTGTTTTTT; cdr3_aa: CASSLQGEKLFF; d_call: TRBD1; v_call: TRBV4-2; j_call: TRBJ1-4; clone_size: -
cdr3_nt: TGTGCCAGCAGCATGGGGACAGGGTGGAATACTGAAGCTTTCTTT; cdr3_aa: CASSMGTGWNTEAFF; d_call: TRBD1; v_call: TRBV9; j_call: TRBJ1-1; clone_size: -
cdr3_nt: TGTGCCATCAGTCCAGGGACATCTACTAATGAAAAACTGTTTTTT; cdr3_aa: CAISPGTSTNEKLFF; d_call: -; v_call: TRBV10-3; j_call: TRBJ1-4; clone_size: -
cdr3_nt: TGTGCCACCAGCGACCGGACAGGGGGAGGAAACACCATATATTTT; cdr3_aa: CATSDRTGGGNTIYF; d_call: TRBD1; v_call: TRBV15; j_call: TRBJ1-3; clone_size: -
cdr3_nt: TGCGCCAGCAGCCCGATATCGGGGGGGGGTACCTACGAGCAGTACTTC; cdr3_aa: CASSPISGGGTYEQYF; d_call: TRBD2; v_call: TRBV4-1; j_call: TRBJ2-7; clone_size: -
cdr3_nt: TGTGCCAGCAGTCCTCCCCAGGGTAGGAGTTCACCCCTCCACTTT; cdr3_aa: CASSPPQGRSSPLHF; d_call: -; v_call: TRBV28; j_call: TRBJ1-6; clone_size: once